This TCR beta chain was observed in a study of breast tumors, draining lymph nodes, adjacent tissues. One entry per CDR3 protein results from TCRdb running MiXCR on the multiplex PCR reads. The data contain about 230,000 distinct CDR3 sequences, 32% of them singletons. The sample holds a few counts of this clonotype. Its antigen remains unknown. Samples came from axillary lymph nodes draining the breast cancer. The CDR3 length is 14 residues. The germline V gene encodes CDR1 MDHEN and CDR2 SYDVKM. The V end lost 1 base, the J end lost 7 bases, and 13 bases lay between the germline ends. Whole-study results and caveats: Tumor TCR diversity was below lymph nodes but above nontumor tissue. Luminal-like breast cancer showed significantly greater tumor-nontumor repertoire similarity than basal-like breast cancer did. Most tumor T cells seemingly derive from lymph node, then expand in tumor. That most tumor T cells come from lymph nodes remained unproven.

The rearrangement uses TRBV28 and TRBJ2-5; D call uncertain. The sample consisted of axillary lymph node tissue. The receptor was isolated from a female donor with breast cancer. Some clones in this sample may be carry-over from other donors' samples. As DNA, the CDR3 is TGTGCCAGCAGTTTATTTACCACCCAGCGGACCCAGTACTTC. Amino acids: CASSLFTTQRTQYF.